This T cell receptor (beta chain) was sequenced during a study of T cell repertoires in cytomegalovirus infection. Study in general: A matching HLA type, together with CMV infection, was signaled by public TCR beta signatures.

TCRdb passed the reads through MiXCR, listing each CDR3 protein once. The sample yields 250,000 to 300,000 distinct CDR3 sequences, approximately 14% seen once. Trimming removed 5 bases at V and 2 bases at J, with 10 bases between. CDR1 and CDR2 (germline): SGHTA, FQGNSA. The length of the CDR3 is 14 residues. This clonotype has a count of ten or more. The origin of this receptor is a human donor in good health (CMV status not recorded). Some clones in this sample may be carry-over from other donors' samples. This chain connects TRBV7-2 to TRBJ1-5; no firm D call. The sample was PBMCs. The CDR3 spells CASSPVTGNQPQHF. CDR3 bases: TGTGCCAGCAGCCCAGTGACGGGCAATCAGCCCCAGCATTTT.